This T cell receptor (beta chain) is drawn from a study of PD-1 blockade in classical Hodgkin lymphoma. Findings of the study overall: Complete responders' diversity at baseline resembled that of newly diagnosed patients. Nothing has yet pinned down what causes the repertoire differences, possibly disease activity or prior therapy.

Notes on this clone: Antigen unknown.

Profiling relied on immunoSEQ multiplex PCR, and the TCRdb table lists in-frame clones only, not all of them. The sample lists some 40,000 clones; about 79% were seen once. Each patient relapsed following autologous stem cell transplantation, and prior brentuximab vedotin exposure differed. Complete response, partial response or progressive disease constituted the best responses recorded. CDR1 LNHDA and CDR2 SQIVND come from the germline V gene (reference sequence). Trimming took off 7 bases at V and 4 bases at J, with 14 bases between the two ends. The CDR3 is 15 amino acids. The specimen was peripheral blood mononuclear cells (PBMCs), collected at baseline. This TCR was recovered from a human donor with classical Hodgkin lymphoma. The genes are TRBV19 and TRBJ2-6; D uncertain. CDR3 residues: CASTLGFVGANVLTF. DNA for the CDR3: TGTGCCAGTACGCTTGGGTTCGTAGGGGCCAACGTCCTGACTTTC. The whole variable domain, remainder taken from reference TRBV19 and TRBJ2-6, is DGGITQSPKYLFRKEGQNVTLSCEQNLNHDAMYWYRQDPGQGLRLIYYSQIVNDFQKGDIAEGYSVSREKKESFPLTVTSAQKNPTAFYLCASTLGFVGANVLTFGAGSRLTVL.